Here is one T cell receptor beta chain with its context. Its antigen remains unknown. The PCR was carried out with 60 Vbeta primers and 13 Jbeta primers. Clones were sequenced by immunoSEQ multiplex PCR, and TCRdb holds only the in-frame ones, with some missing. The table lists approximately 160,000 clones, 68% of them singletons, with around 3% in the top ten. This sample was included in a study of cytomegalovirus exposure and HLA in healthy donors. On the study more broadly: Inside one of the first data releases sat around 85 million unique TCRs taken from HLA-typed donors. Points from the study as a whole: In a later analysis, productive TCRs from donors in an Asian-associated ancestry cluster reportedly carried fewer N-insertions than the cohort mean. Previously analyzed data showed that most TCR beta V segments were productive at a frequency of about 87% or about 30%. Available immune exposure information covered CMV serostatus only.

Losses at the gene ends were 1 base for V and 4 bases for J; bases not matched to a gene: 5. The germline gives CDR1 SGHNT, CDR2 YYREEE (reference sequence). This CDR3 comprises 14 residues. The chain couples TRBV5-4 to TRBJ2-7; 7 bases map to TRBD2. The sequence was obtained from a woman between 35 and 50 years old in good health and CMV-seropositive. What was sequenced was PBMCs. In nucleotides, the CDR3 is TGTGCCAGCAGCTTGACGGCGGGAGTATACGAGCAGTACTTC. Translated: CASSLTAGVYEQYF.